These T cell receptor beta chains were read from a single sample in a study of identical twins. TCRdb called the 5' RACE reads again in MiXCR, with one record for every CDR3 protein. The table lists about 730,000 distinct CDR3 sequences, over 20% of them singletons, with about 4.3% in the top ten. A further study also used this sample, focusing on T cells expressing NK-cell markers.

Sequencing was performed on PBMCs. These receptors originate from a woman aged 18-29 years in good health. The conserved cysteine and the conserved F or W are not part of the CDR3 here. Some rows mark clone size as missing; the rest say once, few, many or name a class of expanded clone.

TRBJ2-7	TRBV7-2	many	ASSLELGAHEQY
TRBJ1-6	TRBV12-3/TRBV12-4	few	ASSFEGANSPLH
TRBJ2-1	TRBV10-1	few	ASSESGQRIGEQF
TRBJ2-3	TRBV29-1	.	SVERQGADTQY
TRBJ2-4	TRBV6-5	.	ASSSRRRGNIQY
TRBJ2-5	TRBV12-3/TRBV12-4	.	ASSPIAGASSQETQY
TRBJ2-1	TRBV6-5	.	ASSYSLADYNEQF
TRBJ2-2	TRBV6-1	.	ASSDGIDNGELF
TRBJ2-7	TRBV20-1	.	SAEGGQGFYEQY
TRBJ1-2	TRBV12-3/TRBV12-4	few	ASSSALPGTGGLGYT
TRBJ2-7	TRBV12-3/TRBV12-4	few	ASSAFLSYEQY
TRBJ2-7	TRBV12-3/TRBV12-4	.	ASSWGTRPPYEQY
TRBJ2-1	TRBV19	few	ASALLAGGVNEQF
TRBJ1-2	TRBV7-2	few	ASSLAFAGYT
TRBJ2-1	TRBV10-3	many	AITANNEQF
TRBJ1-1	TRBV12-3/TRBV12-4	few	ASSLRWEAF
TRBJ2-3	TRBV7-6	.	ASSLGGTGKGLAGSGDTQY
TRBJ2-5	TRBV4-3	few	ASSQSGEETQY
TRBJ2-5	TRBV6-2/TRBV6-3	few	ASSRQLAGAETQY
TRBJ2-1	TRBV5-8	few	ASSLVLDRGPESEQF
TRBJ1-3	TRBV19	.	ASRESGQRLVSGNTIY
TRBJ1-1	TRBV27	.	ASSRSTMNTEAF
TRBJ2-7	TRBV9	.	ASSHRSGRWYEQY
TRBJ2-5	TRBV20-1	.	SARDSGRYQETQY
TRBJ2-1	TRBV25-1	many	ASRALTGGNEQF
TRBJ2-2	TRBV4-3	.	ASSLGLATNTGELF
TRBJ2-1	TRBV11-2	few	ASSALLGYNEQF
TRBJ1-2	TRBV28	few	ASSDLLANYGYT
TRBJ2-1	TRBV25-1	.	ASSGWTGREQF
TRBJ2-3	TRBV29-1	many	SVDGLAETDTQY
TRBJ2-3	TRBV7-9	.	ASSRISWGEADTQY
TRBJ2-2	TRBV10-3	.	AISGNGELF
TRBJ2-7	TRBV7-8	once	ASSLLSGTSHLEQY
TRBJ2-7	TRBV29-1	.	SVRQVVAATYEQY
TRBJ2-3	TRBV20-1	few	SAGPGDTQY
TRBJ2-7	TRBV6-1	.	ASSAAGVGEQY